These 15 T cell receptor beta chains were sequenced from one sample in a study of blood T cells in healthy people across ages. Next came a second PCR, run for roughly 6 to 11 cycles, which used a sample-barcoded 5' primer along with a J-beta primer mix. TCRdb reprocessed the 5' RACE reads with MiXCR, giving one entry per CDR3 protein. The sample carries nearly 800,000 distinct CDR3 sequences, about 25% recorded once. These data also featured in a second study, about T cells of mothers and their children.

Sample: blood. The receptor set was obtained from a boy younger than 18 in good health.

J is TRBJ2-1 and V is TRBV6-5, with D unresolved. The CDR3 length is 17 residues. V dropped 0 bases and J dropped 3 bases, with 15 bases sitting between them. CDR1 is MNHEY, CDR2 SVGAGI, per germline. Here the CDR3 reads CASSYSMPGGVYNEQFF. For the CDR3, the DNA is TGTGCCAGCAGTTACTCGATGCCGGGTGGGGTCTACAATGAGCAGTTCTTC.

The chain recombines TRBV20-1 with TRBJ2-5, with TRBD2 matching 9 bases. The CDR3 extends over 16 amino acids. Per germline, CDR1 DFQATT and CDR2 SNEGSKA (reference sequence). V lost 0 bases to trimming and J lost 1 base; unmatched junction nucleotides: 6. CDR3 sequence: CSARDPAGGLQETQYF. CDR3 coding DNA: TGCAGTGCTAGAGATCCAGCGGGGGGACTCCAAGAGACCCAGTACTTC.

The chain employs TRBV5-4 and TRBJ2-2; D is uncertain. V lost 3 bases to trimming and J lost 5 bases, with 5 bases between them. Germline V CDR1 and CDR2: SGHNT, YYREEE (reference sequence). The CDR3 length is 12 residues. CDR3 amino acids: CASSSGTGELFF. CDR3 bases: TGTGCCAGCAGCTCTGGAACCGGGGAGCTGTTTTTT.

This clonotype came up a few times. The chain links TRBV5-5 to TRBJ1-4, with D possibly matching TRBD1 (5 bases). The CDR3 covers 14 residues. Germline V lookup: CDR1 SGHKS, CDR2 YYEKEE (reference sequence). Deletions cut 3 bases from V and 8 bases from J, with 14 bases between. DNA for the CDR3: TGTGCCAGCAGCTCTCCATTGGGGGAGGAAAAACTGTTTTTT. It specifies CASSSPLGEEKLFF.

This clonotype has a handful of counts. CDR3 DNA: TGTGCCAGCAGGGACTCATTGAGCTCCTACGAGCAGTACTTC. Protein: CASRDSLSSYEQYF. The chain couples TRBV25-1 to TRBJ2-7, with D tentatively TRBD2 (5 bases). Germline values: CDR1 MGHDK, CDR2 SYGVNS. There are 14 residues in the CDR3. Between the trimmed V and J ends, which lost 6 bases and 0 bases, there was a span of 12 bases.

This chain links TRBV6-7 with TRBJ2-7, with D perhaps matching TRBD2 (5 bases). TRBV6-7 is designated an ORF whose function remains uncertain. CDR3 size: 16 residues. The ends were cut back, 5 bases at V and 3 bases at J, with 20 bases in the middle. As DNA, the CDR3 is TGTGCCAGCAGTCTACGACCGGGATCCCCCTACTACGAGCAGTACTTC. It specifies CASSLRPGSPYYEQYF.

This clonotype occurred a few times. The chain carries TRBV7-2 and TRBJ1-1; D ambiguous. V shed 5 bases and J shed 4 bases, with 11 bases lying between them. The CDR3 sequence is 13 residues long. Germline lookup yields CDR1 SGHTA and CDR2 FQGNSA. The CDR3 region has the DNA TGTGCCAGCAGCCATATGCAACTCACTGAAGCTTTCTTT. Protein product: CASSHMQLTEAFF.

This clonotype turned up a few times. The gene calls are TRBV10-3 and TRBJ2-5; TRBD1 matches at 9 bases. Germline assignment: CDR1 ENHRY and CDR2 SYGVKD. CDR3 size: 15 residues. The ends lost 6 bases at V and 0 bases at J; junction bases unmatched: 5. CDR3 amino acids: CAISSGQGYQETQYF. The CDR3 DNA reads as TGTGCCATCAGCTCTGGACAGGGGTACCAAGAGACCCAGTACTTC.

This clonotype was seen once. The rearrangement links TRBV5-1 to TRBJ2-2, with 10 positions matching TRBD2. CDR3 length: 17 residues. Germline loops: CDR1 SGHRS, CDR2 YFSETQ. Trimming took 2 bases from V and 4 from J; bases not matched to a gene: 8. The CDR3 region is CASSFLAGAQVTGELFF. CDR3 in DNA: TGCGCCAGCAGCTTCCTAGCGGGAGCCCAGGTCACCGGGGAGCTGTTTTTT.

The rearrangement uses TRBV7-8 and TRBJ1-1; D may be TRBD1 (6 bases). This CDR3 has 14 residues. Trimming cost V 5 bases and J 7 bases, with 17 bases left between them. Germline V gene sequence: CDR1 SGHVS, CDR2 FQNEAQ. The CDR3 DNA reads as TGTGCCAGCAGCCCCGGGGTGGGGGCAAGTGAAGCTTTCTTT. Residues: CASSPGVGASEAFF. Looking up the rest from reference TRBV7-8 and TRBJ1-1 gives the full variable domain: GAGVSQSPRYKVAKRGQDVALRCDPISGHVSLFWYQQALGQGPEFLTYFQNEAQLDKSGLPSDRFFAERPEGSVSTLKIQRTQQEDSAVYLCASSPGVGASEAFFGQGTRLTVV.

The gene calls are TRBV4-1 and TRBJ2-1; tentatively, D is TRBD1 (6 bases). The CDR3 is 14 amino acids. Trimming cost V 3 bases and J 6 bases, with 12 bases left between them. Germline V gives CDR1 MGHRA, CDR2 YSYEKL. CDR3 nucleotide sequence: TGCGCCAGCAGCCACCCCACAGGGTTCAATGAGCAGTTCTTC. This translates into CASSHPTGFNEQFF.

The chain links TRBV7-9 to TRBJ2-6; D is unresolved. This CDR3 is 12 amino acids long. The germline V and J ends were trimmed by 3 bases and 13 bases, with 10 bases remaining between them. Germline V gene lookup returns CDR1 SEHNR and CDR2 FQNEAQ (reference sequence). CDR3 in DNA: TGTGCCAGCAGCTTTAATGTCGAGGTCCTGACTTTC. Encoded protein: CASSFNVEVLTF.

This chain links TRBV7-2 with TRBJ1-5; D is possibly TRBD1 (6 bases). Germline lookup yields CDR1 SGHTA and CDR2 FQGNSA. CDR3 length: 14 amino acids. Trimming shortened V by 4 bases and J by 5 bases, and 12 bases separated the two germline ends. The CDR3 reads CASSYREGDQPQHF. The CDR3 nucleotides are TGTGCCAGCAGCTACAGGGAGGGGGATCAGCCCCAGCATTTT.

This clonotype was observed a handful of times. An end of the junction differs from the germline gene, which may be a read error. The chain uses TRBV4-3 and TRBJ2-6, with D possibly being TRBD1 (5 bases). The CDR3 has 16 amino acids. Germline CDR1 reads LGHNA; CDR2 reads YSLEER. CDR3 coding DNA: TGCGCCAGCAGCCAAGAACCCGACAATGGGGCCAACGTCCGGACTTTC. Amino acid sequence: CASSQEPDNGANVRTF.

This clonotype was observed a handful of times. V gene TRBV28 combines with J gene TRBJ1-1; D not resolved. CDR3 length: 12 residues. Germline assignment: CDR1 MDHEN and CDR2 SYDVKM. Trimming took off 8 bases at V and 4 bases at J, with 11 bases between the two ends. CDR3 region: CASRILGTEAFF. The CDR3 DNA reads as TGTGCCAGCCGGATTTTGGGCACTGAAGCTTTCTTT.